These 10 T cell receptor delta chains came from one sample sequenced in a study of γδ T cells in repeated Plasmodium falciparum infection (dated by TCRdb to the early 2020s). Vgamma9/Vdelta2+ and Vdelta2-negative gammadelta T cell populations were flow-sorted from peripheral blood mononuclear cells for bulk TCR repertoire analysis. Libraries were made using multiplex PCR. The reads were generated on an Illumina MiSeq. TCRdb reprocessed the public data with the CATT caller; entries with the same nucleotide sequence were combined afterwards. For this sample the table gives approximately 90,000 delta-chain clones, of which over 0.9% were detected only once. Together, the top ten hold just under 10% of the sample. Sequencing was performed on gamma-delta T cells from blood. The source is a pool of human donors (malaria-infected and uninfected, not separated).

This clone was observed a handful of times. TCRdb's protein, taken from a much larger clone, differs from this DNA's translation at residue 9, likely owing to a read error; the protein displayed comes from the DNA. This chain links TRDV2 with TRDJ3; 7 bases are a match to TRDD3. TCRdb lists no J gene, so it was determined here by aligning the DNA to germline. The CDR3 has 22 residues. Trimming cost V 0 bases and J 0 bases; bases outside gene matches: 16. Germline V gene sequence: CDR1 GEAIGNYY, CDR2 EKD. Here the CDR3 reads CACDTVGPVTGERSWDTRQMFF. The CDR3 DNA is TGTGCCTGTGACACCGTCGGTCCGGTGACTGGGGAGCGCTCCTGGGACACCCGACAGATGTTTTTC.

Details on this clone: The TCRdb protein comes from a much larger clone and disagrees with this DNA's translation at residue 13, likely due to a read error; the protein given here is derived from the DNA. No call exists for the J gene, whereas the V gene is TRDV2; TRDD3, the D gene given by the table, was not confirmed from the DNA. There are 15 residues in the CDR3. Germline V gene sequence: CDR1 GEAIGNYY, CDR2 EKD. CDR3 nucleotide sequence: TGTGCCTGTGACACCGGGGGATCGGAAAAAGCACAACACTTCTTT. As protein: CACDTGGSEKAQHFF.

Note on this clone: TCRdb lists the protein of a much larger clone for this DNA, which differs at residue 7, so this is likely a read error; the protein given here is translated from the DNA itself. The CDR3 is CALGEFRFLRTGGWVALIF. DNA for the CDR3: TGTGCTCTTGGGGAATTTCGTTTCCTTCGTACTGGGGGATGGGTGGCCCTGATCTTT. This chain links TRDV1 with TRDJ4; 10 nucleotides agree with TRDD3. Per the germline V gene, CDR1 is TSWWSYY and CDR2 is QGS. Trimming removed 2 bases from V and 6 bases from J; junction bases left unmatched: 21. The CDR3 loop spans 19 amino acids.

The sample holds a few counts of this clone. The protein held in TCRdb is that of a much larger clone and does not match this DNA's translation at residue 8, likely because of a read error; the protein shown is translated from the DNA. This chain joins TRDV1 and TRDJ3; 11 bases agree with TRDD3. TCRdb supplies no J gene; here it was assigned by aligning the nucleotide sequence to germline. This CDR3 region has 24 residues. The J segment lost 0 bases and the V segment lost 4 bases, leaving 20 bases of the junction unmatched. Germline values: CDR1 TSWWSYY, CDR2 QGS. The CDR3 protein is CALGAPAPPWGIPPSSWDTRQMFF. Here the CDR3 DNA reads TGTGCTCTTGGGGCCCCTGCTCCCCCCTGGGGGATACCGCCAAGCTCCTGGGACACCCGACAGATGTTTTTC.

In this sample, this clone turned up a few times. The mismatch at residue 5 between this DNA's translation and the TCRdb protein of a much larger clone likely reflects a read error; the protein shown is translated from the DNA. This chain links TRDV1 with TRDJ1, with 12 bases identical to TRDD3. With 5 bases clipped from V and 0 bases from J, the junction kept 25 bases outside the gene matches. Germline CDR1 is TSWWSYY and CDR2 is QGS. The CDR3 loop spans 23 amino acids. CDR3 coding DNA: TGTGCTCTTGGGTGGGGCTTCCTTACACTTAACTGGGGGATACCCGGGTACACCGATAAACTCATCTTT. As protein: CALGWGFLTLNWGIPGYTDKLIF.

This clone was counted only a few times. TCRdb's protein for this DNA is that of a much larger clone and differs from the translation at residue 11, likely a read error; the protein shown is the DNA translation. DNA of the CDR3: TGTGCTCTTGGGGATGAAAGGAGGGGGATGGGCCACACCGATAAACTCATCTTT. Translation: CALGDERRGMGHTDKLIF. The chain uses TRDV1 and TRDJ1; 7 bases map to TRDD3. The J gene is absent in TCRdb and was assigned here via DNA matching to germline. Unmatched junction bases numbered 13, after V lost 3 bases and J lost 0 bases. The length of the CDR3 is 18 residues. Per the germline V gene, CDR1 is TSWWSYY and CDR2 is QGS.

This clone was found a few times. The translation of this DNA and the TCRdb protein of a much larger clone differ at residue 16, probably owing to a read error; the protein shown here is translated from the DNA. The chain's CDR3 is CALGDNKFRCSPYTDELIF. Here the CDR3 DNA reads TGTGCTCTTGGGGACAATAAATTTCGCTGTTCCCCGTACACCGATGAGCTCATCTTT. The chain has TRDV1 and TRDJ1, with D uncertain. Deletions cut 3 bases from V and 11 bases from J, with 34 bases between. The CDR3 is made up of 19 amino acids. Germline V gives CDR1 TSWWSYY, CDR2 QGS.

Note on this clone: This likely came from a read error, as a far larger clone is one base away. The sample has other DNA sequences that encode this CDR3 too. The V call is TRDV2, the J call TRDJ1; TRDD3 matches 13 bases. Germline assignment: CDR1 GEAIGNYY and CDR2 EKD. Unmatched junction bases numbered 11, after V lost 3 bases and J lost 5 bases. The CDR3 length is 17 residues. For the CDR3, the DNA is TGTGCCTGTGACGGTACTGGGGGATACGGGGGCATGGATAAACTCATCTTT. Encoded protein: CACDGTGGYGGMDKLIF.

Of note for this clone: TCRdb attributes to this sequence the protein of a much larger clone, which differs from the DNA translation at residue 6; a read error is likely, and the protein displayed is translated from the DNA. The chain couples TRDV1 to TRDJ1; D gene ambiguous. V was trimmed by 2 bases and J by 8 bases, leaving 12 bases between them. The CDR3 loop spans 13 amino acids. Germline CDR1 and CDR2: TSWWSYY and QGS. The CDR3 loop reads CALGEFLSQKLIF. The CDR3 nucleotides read TGTGCTCTTGGGGAATTCTTGTCTCAAAAACTCATCTTT.

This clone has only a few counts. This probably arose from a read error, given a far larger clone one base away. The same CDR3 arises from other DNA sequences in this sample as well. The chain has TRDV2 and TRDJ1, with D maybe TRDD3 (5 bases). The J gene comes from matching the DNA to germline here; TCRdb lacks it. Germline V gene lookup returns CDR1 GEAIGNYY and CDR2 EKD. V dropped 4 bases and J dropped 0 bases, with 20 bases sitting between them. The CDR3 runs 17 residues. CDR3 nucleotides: TGTGCCTGTGATCCTGTCTTATGGGGAACCTACACCGATAAACTCATCTTT. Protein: CACDPVLWGTYTDKLIF.